The sequence of this TCR beta chain was determined in a study of T cell repertoires in cytomegalovirus infection. Across the study: An indication of both CMV infection and matching HLA type came from public TCR beta signatures.

TCRdb fed the reads into MiXCR, producing one record per CDR3 protein. In the table there are about 740,000 distinct CDR3 sequences, roughly a third of which are singletons. Regarding this clonotype: Its antigen is unknown.

General observations from the study: Dominating the ex vivo response were HLA-C-restricted CMV-specific TCR beta clonotypes. Using cumulative public TCR beta family frequency, the authors identified those who carried CMV together with the relevant HLA.

Trimming stripped 0 bases from V and 3 bases from J, with 14 bases between. The CDR3 is 16 amino acids. Germline lookup yields CDR1 MNHNY and CDR2 SVGAGI (reference sequence). The rearrangement uses TRBV6-6 and TRBJ1-1; the D gene is possibly TRBD1 (5 bases). The sequencing sample was made of PBMCs. The source is a human donor in good health (CMV status not recorded). Some clones in this sample may be carry-over from other donors' samples. This chain's CDR3 is CASSYSVLGPHTEAFF. In DNA, the CDR3 is TGTGCCAGCAGTTACTCGGTACTGGGGCCCCACACTGAAGCTTTCTTT.